This entry concerns a single T cell receptor beta chain. What it binds is unknown. TCRdb's table, derived via immunoSEQ multiplex PCR, lists solely in-frame clones and lacks some. The sample lists more than 2 million clones; just under 95% were seen once. Trimming at V came to 6 bases and at J to 3 bases, leaving 6 bases not matched to a gene. The CDR3 has 15 residues. Germline values: CDR1 ENHRY, CDR2 SYGVKD. Naive CD8 cells lacked CD45RO and underwent positive selection for CCR7, leaving out terminally differentiated effector memory CD45RA+ cells. Those who donated, Caucasian adults without exception, all lived in Nashville, Tennessee. The sample originates from a study of shared clonotypes between healthy human individuals. Study findings and constraints: Rarefaction curves obtained for sorted subsets showed sequencing incomplete despite large depth.

The chain couples TRBV10-3 to TRBJ2-1, with 9 bases identical to TRBD2. The sequence was collected from a man between 18 and 29 years old in good health. Some clones in this sample may be carry-over from other donors' samples. The sample consisted of naive CD8+ T cells from PBMCs. The DNA of the CDR3 is TGTGCCATCAGGATTGCTAGCGGGAACTACAATGAGCAGTTCTTC. Amino acid sequence: CAIRIASGNYNEQFF.